This T cell receptor (beta chain) derives from a study of T cells in Graves' hyperthyroidism and ophthalmopathy. Study findings and constraints: Ophthalmopathy was separated from stable hyperthyroidism by a 13 V-J model. The blood repertoire included most of the expanded thyroid clonotypes above 0.001. Before onset, by a median of around six months, the model predicted ophthalmopathy.

This clonotype was seen ten or more times. What it recognizes is unknown. Germline V gene sequence: CDR1 SNHLY, CDR2 FYNNEI. This CDR3 has 12 residues. With 6 bases removed from V and 4 bases from J, the gap between germline ends came to 9 bases. Amplification targeted TCR beta CDR3 regions from RNA transcripts. The TCR CDR3 first-round RT-PCR relied on the HTBI primer set. From the multiplex PCR reads, TCRdb called clonotypes with MiXCR, one entry per CDR3 protein. This repertoire shows approximately 640,000 distinct CDR3 sequences, roughly 45% found once; its top ten account for approximately 6.8%. The receptor comes from an adult man with Graves' disease, either hyperthyroidism or ophthalmopathy (not recorded which). The sequencing sample was made of peripheral blood or thyroid tissue (not recorded which). V usage is TRBV2 and J usage is TRBJ1-2; possibly TRBD1 for D (5 bases). The CDR3 loop reads CASSDSSYGYTF. The CDR3 region has the DNA TGTGCCAGCAGCGACAGCTCCTATGGCTACACCTTC.